This T cell receptor (beta chain) was sequenced for a study of beta chain features in type 1 diabetes. Findings of the study overall: PCR could preferentially amplify shorter templates, alike in patients and controls. Type 1 diabetes patients had moderately but significantly shorter TCRB CDR3s in all four CD4+ subsets.

Isolated RNA was reverse transcribed in full, so expressed TCRB transcripts were sequenced. Generated by immunoSEQ multiplex PCR, the TCRdb table keeps only in-frame clones and is missing some. The data contain 200,000 to 250,000 clones, approximately 13% of them seen just once; the ten biggest clones take up 0.019%. In regard to this clone: Its specificity is unknown.

Donors contributed one heparinised blood draw apiece, averaging approximately 0.12 L. CD45RO/CCR7/CD25/CD127/CD95/CD27 staining was used to isolate CD4+ naive, central memory, regulatory and stem cell-like memory cells by sorting. Each of the sorted populations had a purity greater than 95%. The CDR3 runs to 14 residues. V lost 5 bases and J lost 2; bases outside the gene matches: 2. CDR1 and CDR2 from the germline V gene are SEHNR and FQNEAQ (reference sequence). The clonotype originates from a young man with type 1 diabetes. The chain links TRBV7-9 to TRBJ1-5; 8 bases match TRBD1. The sequenced sample was naive CD4+ T cells from blood. The CDR3 loop reads CASSAGQGNQPQHF. Written as DNA, the CDR3 is TGTGCCAGCAGCGCGGGACAGGGCAATCAGCCCCAGCATTTT.